This T cell receptor (beta chain) was captured by sequencing in a study of long-term antiretroviral therapy in people with HIV. This clone was counted a few times. Trimming took 3 bases from V and 6 from J, leaving 0 bases between them. This CDR3 is built from 11 residues. The germline V gene has CDR1 MNHNY and CDR2 SVGAGI (reference sequence). Researchers report immunoSEQ v3.0 was run at survey level. Here immunoSEQ multiplex PCR was the method, and the copy in TCRdb shows in-frame clones only, minus some. The table includes about 20,000 clones, 80% detected once. This specimen was unsorted PBMCs, taken 0.2 years after starting antiretroviral therapy. The TCR was taken from a woman in her thirties or forties with HIV. The chain uses TRBV6-6 and TRBJ1-6; D ambiguous. The CDR3 DNA is TGTGCCAGCAGTTATAATTCACCCCTCCACTTT. Protein product: CASSYNSPLHF.